These 27 T cell receptor beta chains share one sample of origin, sequenced in a study of shared clonotypes between healthy human individuals. TCRdb's table, derived via immunoSEQ multiplex PCR, lists solely in-frame clones and lacks some. The repertoire holds 2 million to 2.5 million clones, with approximately 94% as singletons. Sequences were obtained from naive CD4+ T cells sorted from blood. Subset described: CD45RA+ positively selected. These receptors were obtained from a man in his late teens or twenties in good health.

The V gene is TRBV30, the J gene TRBJ1-2; 7 bases fit TRBD1. Germline V gene lookup returns CDR1 GTSNPN and CDR2 SVGIG (reference sequence). The CDR3 has 14 amino acids. Trimming took 2 bases from V and 4 from J; bases not matched to a gene: 7. CDR3 region: CAWSRQGLGYGYTF. The CDR3, as DNA: TGTGCCTGGAGTCGACAGGGTTTGGGCTATGGCTACACCTTC.

This chain connects TRBV7-2 to TRBJ2-1, with D possibly TRBD1 on 6 matching bases. Germline V lookup: CDR1 SGHTA, CDR2 FQGNSA. The CDR3 spans 16 residues. With 5 bases removed from V and 3 bases from J, the gap between germline ends came to 17 bases. The chain's CDR3 is CASSRQGGTYYNEQFF. CDR3 bases: TGTGCCAGCAGCCGGCAAGGGGGAACTTACTACAATGAGCAGTTCTTC. The full variable domain, rest sourced from reference TRBV7-2 and TRBJ2-1, is GAGVSQSPSNKVTEKGKDVELRCDPISGHTALYWYRQSLGQGLEFLIYFQGNSAPDKSGLPSDRFSAERTGGSVSTLTIQRTQQEDSAVYLCASSRQGGTYYNEQFFGPGTRLTVL.

The CDR3 protein is CASSPPIINEQYF. CDR3 DNA: TGTGCCAGCTCACCACCGATCATCAACGAGCAGTACTTC. The chain links TRBV18 to TRBJ2-7; D not certain. Deletions cut 0 bases from V and 5 bases from J, with 8 bases between. The CDR3 totals 13 residues. The germline V gene has CDR1 KGHSH and CDR2 LQKENI.

The V gene is TRBV6-1, the J gene TRBJ2-7; 7 bases match TRBD1. V gave up 6 bases and J gave up 5 bases; unmatched junction bases: 7. The CDR3 runs to 13 residues. Germline assignment: CDR1 MNHNS and CDR2 SASEGT. CDR3 in amino acids: CASRRQGGDEQYF. In DNA form, the CDR3 reads TGTGCCAGCAGACGACAGGGTGGTGACGAGCAGTACTTC.

The chain links TRBV19 to TRBJ2-4, with D maybe TRBD1 (6 bases). The CDR3 runs 14 residues. The V gene lost 0 bases and the J gene lost 5 bases, with 8 bases spanning the gap. Germline-derived CDR1 and CDR2 are LNHDA and SQIVND (reference sequence). The DNA for the CDR3 is TGTGCCAGTAGTATAGAGGGGGCGCAAAACATTCAGTACTTC. Translating gives CASSIEGAQNIQYF.

Turning to this clone: This sample includes further DNA sequences coding for the same CDR3. The chain couples TRBV6-5 to TRBJ1-1; the match to TRBD1 covers 8 bases. CDR3 length: 13 amino acids. Germline CDR1 reads MNHEY; CDR2 reads SVGAGI. V trimming: 6 bases; J trimming: 3 bases; junction bases outside the gene matches: 3. CDR3: CASSYRGYTEAFF. CDR3 bases: TGTGCCAGCAGCTACAGGGGGTACACTGAAGCTTTCTTT.

The V call is TRBV14, the J call TRBJ1-1; D unresolved. This CDR3 comprises 12 residues. V was trimmed by 1 base and J by 11 bases, leaving 11 bases between them. CDR1 and CDR2 from the germline V gene are SGHDN and FVKESK. Here the CDR3 DNA reads TGTGCCAGCAGCCAAGTAGCCCTGGGGGCTTTCTTT. Translating gives CASSQVALGAFF.

The chain couples TRBV30 to TRBJ2-6, with 7 bases that match TRBD1. The CDR3 spans 16 residues. V shed 3 bases and J 1 base; nucleotides not matched to a gene: 6. Germline V gives CDR1 GTSNPN, CDR2 SVGIG (reference sequence). This CDR3 is CAWRGGQPSGANVLTF. The CDR3 DNA sequence: TGTGCCTGGAGAGGGGGACAGCCTTCTGGGGCCAACGTCCTGACTTTC.

The chain joins TRBV6-5 to TRBJ1-6, with D possibly matching TRBD1 (5 bases). The germline V gene has CDR1 MNHEY and CDR2 SVGAGI. V lost 5 bases and J 8 bases, leaving 13 bases between the germline ends. This CDR3 is built from 14 residues. The CDR3 spells CASSGQGFYSPLHF. In nucleotides, the CDR3 is TGTGCCAGCAGTGGACAAGGGTTTTATTCACCCCTCCACTTT.

The chain has TRBV4-1 and TRBJ1-1; no reliable D call. There are 15 residues in the CDR3. In germline, CDR1 is MGHRA, CDR2 YSYEKL. Trimming stripped 1 base from V and 6 bases from J, with 15 bases between. The CDR3 spells CASSQGEAWSAEAFF. The CDR3 DNA sequence: TGCGCCAGCAGCCAAGGGGAAGCGTGGAGCGCTGAAGCTTTCTTT.

CDR3 residues: CASSPRVLETQYF. The CDR3, as DNA: TGTGCCAGCAGCCCACGGGTATTGGAGACCCAGTACTTC. The chain employs TRBV7-2 and TRBJ2-5; D gene unclear. The germline gives CDR1 SGHTA, CDR2 FQGNSA. The CDR3 consists of 13 residues. V was pared by 5 bases and J by 5 bases, with 12 bases between.

This chain links TRBV7-6 with TRBJ1-1; D uncertain. Germline V gene lookup returns CDR1 SGHVS and CDR2 FNYEAQ. The CDR3 runs to 17 residues. Trimming cost V 1 base and J 2 bases, with 17 bases left between them. Written as DNA, the CDR3 is TGTGCCAGCAGCTTAGGGACCCCTCGGAGGATAAACACTGAAGCTTTCTTT. Its translation is CASSLGTPRRINTEAFF.

The rearrangement uses TRBV2 and TRBJ1-6; D may be TRBD1 (5 bases). CDR3 length: 13 amino acids. The V gene lost 8 bases and the J gene lost 9 bases, with 14 bases spanning the gap. Per germline, CDR1 SNHLY and CDR2 FYNNEI. CDR3 residues: CASLGGKGSPLHF. The CDR3 coding sequence is TGTGCCAGCTTGGGGGGGAAAGGTTCACCCCTCCACTTT.

The chain couples TRBV4-1 to TRBJ2-3; 7 bases align to TRBD2. Trimming at V came to 4 bases and at J to 2 bases, leaving 12 bases not matched to a gene. Germline V lookup: CDR1 MGHRA, CDR2 YSYEKL. CDR3 length: 17 amino acids. The CDR3 sequence is CASSRVGGRRDTDTQYF. For the CDR3, the DNA is TGCGCCAGCAGCCGGGTGGGAGGGAGGAGAGACACAGATACGCAGTATTTT.

This chain joins TRBV19 and TRBJ1-2; 9 bases agree with TRBD1. V dropped 5 bases and J dropped 6; count of bases not matched to a gene: 13. The CDR3 is made up of 16 amino acids. Germline CDR1 is LNHDA and CDR2 is SQIVND (reference sequence). The CDR3 loop is CASSYHRDREVDGYTF. CDR3 coding DNA: TGTGCCAGTAGTTATCACCGGGACAGGGAAGTGGATGGCTACACCTTC. Filled out from reference TRBV19 and TRBJ1-2, the complete variable domain reads DGGITQSPKYLFRKEGQNVTLSCEQNLNHDAMYWYRQDPGQGLRLIYYSQIVNDFQKGDIAEGYSVSREKKESFPLTVTSAQKNPTAFYLCASSYHRDREVDGYTFGSGTRLTVV.

The J gene is TRBJ2-1, the V gene TRBV9; the D is unclear. Between the trimmed V and J ends, which lost 0 bases and 3 bases, there was a span of 13 bases. Germline lookup yields CDR1 SGDLS and CDR2 YYNGEE. This CDR3 is built from 16 residues. CDR3 sequence: CASSVEGGRFYNEQFF. CDR3 nucleotides: TGTGCCAGCAGCGTAGAGGGTGGTAGGTTCTACAATGAGCAGTTCTTC.

This clone showed up just once. CDR3 nucleotide sequence: TGTGCCAGCGGGGGGGCCTCGTACCAAGAGACCCAGTACTTC. It yields the protein CASGGASYQETQYF. V is TRBV7-9 and J is TRBJ2-5; a possible D gene is TRBD2 (7 bases). V dropped 8 bases and J dropped 0 bases, with 13 bases sitting between them. Germline V gives CDR1 SEHNR, CDR2 FQNEAQ (reference sequence). The CDR3 has 14 residues.

This clone was seen a handful of times. This chain connects TRBV29-1 to TRBJ1-6; D perhaps matches TRBD1 (5 bases). The CDR3 totals 14 residues. CDR1 SQVTM and CDR2 ANQGSEA come from the germline V gene. Deletions cut 5 bases from V and 6 bases from J, with 14 bases between. The CDR3 sequence is CSVRPGTANSPLHF. CDR3 DNA: TGCAGCGTTCGACCCGGGACGGCTAATTCACCCCTCCACTTT.

This clone was seen a single time. The genes are TRBV5-4 and TRBJ2-3; the match to TRBD2 covers 9 bases. Germline V gives CDR1 SGHNT, CDR2 YYREEE (reference sequence). This CDR3 is built from 15 residues. J lost 5 bases, V lost 4 bases, and 8 bases had no gene match. CDR3 coding DNA: TGTGCCAGCAGCCCGACTAGCGGCCCCGGAGATACGCAGTATTTT. This gives the protein CASSPTSGPGDTQYF.

This clone was seen once. This sequence joins TRBV15 and TRBJ2-3; 8 bases are a match to TRBD2. J lost 6 bases, V lost 0 bases, and 11 bases had no gene match. The CDR3 runs to 17 residues. Per the germline V gene, CDR1 is LNHNV and CDR2 is YYDKDF (reference sequence). The CDR3 here is CATSRDPGLAGSDTQYF. The CDR3 coding sequence is TGTGCCACCAGCAGAGACCCTGGGTTAGCGGGATCCGATACGCAGTATTTT. The full variable domain, completed using reference TRBV15 and TRBJ2-3, is DAMVIQNPRYQVTQFGKPVTLSCSQTLNHNVMYWYQQKSSQAPKLLFHYYDKDFNNEADTPDNFQSRRPNTSFCFLDIRSPGLGDTAMYLCATSRDPGLAGSDTQYFGPGTRLTVL.

CDR3 bases: TGCGCCAGCAGCCCTGCCGTCAGGGACACTGAAGCTTTCTTT. Its protein product is CASSPAVRDTEAFF. The chain couples TRBV4-1 to TRBJ1-1, with a tentative D call TRBD1 (5 bases). V was clipped by 4 bases and J by 3 bases, with 12 bases between them. Germline CDR1 reads MGHRA; CDR2 reads YSYEKL. The CDR3 runs to 14 residues.

This sequence joins TRBV27 and TRBJ1-5; D is undetermined. Trimming took 4 bases from V and 6 from J, leaving 10 bases between them. CDR1 is MNHEY, CDR2 SMNVEV, per germline (reference sequence). The CDR3 length is 13 residues. In DNA, the CDR3 is TGTGCCAGCAGTTGGGGTTTATCTCAGCCCCAGCATTTT. It yields the protein CASSWGLSQPQHF.

The gene calls are TRBV2 and TRBJ2-7; weak D call: TRBD1 (6 bases). Between the trimmed V and J ends, which lost 7 bases and 1 base, there was a span of 14 bases. Germline V gene sequence: CDR1 SNHLY, CDR2 FYNNEI. The CDR3 length is 14 residues. This CDR3 reads CASNDPTGSYEQYF. The CDR3 DNA follows: TGTGCCAGCAACGATCCAACAGGGTCCTACGAGCAGTACTTC.

V gene TRBV6-5 combines with J gene TRBJ2-3; 11 bases are a match to TRBD1. Looked up from germline, CDR1 is MNHEY and CDR2 is SVGAGI. The CDR3 spans 15 residues. The J segment lost 9 bases and the V segment lost 2 bases, leaving 7 bases of the junction unmatched. The CDR3, as DNA: TGTGCCAGCAGTTACCAGGACAGGGGGCGCAGGACGCAGTATTTT. It specifies CASSYQDRGRRTQYF.

This sequence joins TRBV6-1 and TRBJ1-6, with D possibly TRBD1 on 5 matching bases. This CDR3 is built from 15 residues. The V gene lost 6 bases and the J gene lost 10 bases, with 19 bases spanning the gap. Germline values: CDR1 MNHNS, CDR2 SASEGT. CDR3 sequence: CASRGDGKIKSPLHF. DNA for the CDR3: TGTGCCAGCAGAGGGGACGGAAAAATTAAATCACCCCTCCACTTT.

The chain recombines TRBV19 with TRBJ1-2, with D perhaps matching TRBD1 (5 bases). The CDR3 length is 13 residues. The V gene's germline CDR1 is LNHDA and CDR2 SQIVND (reference sequence). Trimming shortened V by 7 bases and J by 2 bases, and 11 bases separated the two germline ends. CDR3 residues: CASKRTGNYGYTF. CDR3 bases: TGTGCCAGTAAAAGAACAGGCAACTATGGCTACACCTTC.

About this clone itself: Different DNA sequences within this sample yield the same CDR3. The chain couples TRBV5-1 to TRBJ1-3, with TRBD1 matching 7 bases. The CDR3 spans 14 residues. Germline CDR1 SGHRS, CDR2 YFSETQ. With V trimmed by 4 bases and J by 2 bases, 3 bases remained unmatched. The chain's CDR3 is CASSADRAGNTIYF. In DNA form, the CDR3 reads TGCGCCAGCAGCGCCGACAGGGCTGGAAACACCATATATTTT.